The clone carrying this T cell receptor (beta chain) was detected a few times. These data belong to a study of T-cell memory formation after mild COVID-19. TCRdb analysed the 5' RACE reads with MiXCR anew, one entry per CDR3 protein. Here the sample spans 270,000 or so distinct CDR3 sequences, 15% to 20% being singletons. CDR1 WSHSY and CDR2 SAAADI come from the germline V gene. Trimming pared 2 bases from V and 4 bases from J, leaving 11 bases between. This CDR3 spans 14 amino acids. The rearrangement joins TRBV10-2 to TRBJ1-2; D is uncertain. This TCR was sampled from a man between 18 and 29 years old who had mild COVID-19 (a few samples of this study predate the infection). Cell type and time point are not known. The sample taken for sequencing was PBMCs or a T cell subset sorted from them (not recorded which). The CDR3 region has the DNA TGCGCCAGCAGTGAGGGCGAGGGAGGCTATGGCTACACCTTC. It codes for CASSEGEGGYGYTF.